The 8 T cell receptor beta chains below all came from one sample that was sequenced in a study of cytomegalovirus exposure and HLA in healthy donors. PCR was performed using 60 Vbeta and 13 Jbeta primers. Only in-frame clones appear in the TCRdb table, and some are missing; sequencing was by immunoSEQ multiplex PCR. The data show over 150,000 clones, roughly 77% seen once. Source material: PBMCs. These receptors were collected from a man between 25 and 39 years old in good health and CMV-seropositive.

CDR3 DNA sequence: TGTGCCAGCAGCATTGACTCAGCGGGAGGGTTCGGGGAGCTGTTTTTT. It yields the protein CASSIDSAGGFGELFF. V is TRBV11-3 and J is TRBJ2-2; the match to TRBD2 covers 10 bases. After removal of 5 bases from V and 7 bases from J, the junction contained 10 bases not matched to a gene. Germline CDR1 SGHNT, CDR2 YENEEA. CDR3 length equals 16 residues. Supplemented by reference TRBV11-3 and TRBJ2-2, the full variable domain reads EAGVVQSPRYKIIEKKQPVAFWCNPISGHNTLYWYLQNLGQGPELLIRYENEEAVDDSQLPKDRFSAERLKGVDSTLKIQPAELGDSAVYLCASSIDSAGGFGELFFGEGSRLTVL.

The chain has TRBV4-1 and TRBJ1-5; TRBD1 matches at 7 bases. This CDR3 is built from 15 residues. V lost 5 bases to trimming and J lost 7 bases; unmatched junction nucleotides: 11. Germline CDR1 is MGHRA and CDR2 is YSYEKL. In DNA form, the CDR3 reads TGCGCCAGCAGCTACTATACAGGGGTCAGGCAGCCCCAGCATTTT. Protein product: CASSYYTGVRQPQHF.

This clone was found a few times. J is TRBJ1-1 and V is TRBV2; D might be TRBD1 (5 bases). CDR1 and CDR2 from the germline V gene are SNHLY and FYNNEI. Trimming took 7 bases from V and 3 from J, leaving 12 bases between them. The CDR3 runs 13 residues. The CDR3 loop reads CASISEGYTEAFF. DNA of the CDR3: TGTGCCAGCATCTCGGAGGGGTACACTGAAGCTTTCTTT.

This chain joins TRBV28 and TRBJ1-2; D not resolved. The CDR3 is 12 residues long. Trimming took off 6 bases at V and 4 bases at J, with 9 bases between the two ends. Germline assignment: CDR1 MDHEN and CDR2 SYDVKM. Here the CDR3 reads CASSLPGYGYTF. In DNA form, the CDR3 reads TGTGCCAGCAGCCTGCCGGGCTATGGCTACACCTTC.

The chain couples TRBV7-6 to TRBJ2-3; TRBD1 is a possible D gene (5 bases). This CDR3 region has 15 residues. Germline CDR1 reads SGHVS; CDR2 reads FNYEAQ. Trimming pared 0 bases from V and 5 bases from J, leaving 12 bases between. CDR3 sequence: CASSLAGTGRDTQYF. In nucleotides, the CDR3 is TGTGCCAGCAGCTTAGCAGGAACAGGCAGAGATACGCAGTATTTT.

This clone showed up just a few times. The chain is built from TRBV13 and TRBJ2-1, with a tentative D call TRBD2 (6 bases). V lost 5 bases and J 5 bases, leaving 16 bases between the germline ends. The germline V gene has CDR1 PRHDT and CDR2 FYEKMQ (reference sequence). The CDR3 contains 15 residues. This CDR3 reads CASSNTGTLNNEQFF. CDR3 in DNA: TGTGCCAGCAGCAATACCGGGACTCTGAACAATGAGCAGTTCTTC. The whole variable domain, remainder taken from reference TRBV13 and TRBJ2-1, is AAGVIQSPRHLIKEKRETATLKCYPIPRHDTVYWYQQGPGQDPQFLISFYEKMQSDKGSIPDRFSAQQFSDYHSELNMSSLELGDSALYFCASSNTGTLNNEQFFGPGTRLTVL.

The V and J genes are TRBV4-2 and TRBJ1-3; D perhaps matches TRBD1 (5 bases). The CDR3 is 16 residues long. CDR1 is LGHNA, CDR2 YNFKEQ, per germline. V lost 3 bases and J lost 4, with 16 bases in between. The CDR3 reads CASSQGPIDSGNTIYF. DNA for the CDR3: TGTGCCAGCAGCCAGGGGCCGATTGATAGCGGAAACACCATATATTTT.

V gene TRBV4-1 combines with J gene TRBJ2-3, with 11 bases lining up with TRBD2. The CDR3 spans 17 residues. The V gene's germline CDR1 is MGHRA and CDR2 YSYEKL. V trimming: 3 bases; J trimming: 1 base; junction bases outside the gene matches: 6. The CDR3 nucleotides are TGCGCCAGCAGCCAGGAGCGACTAGCGGGACGCACAGATACGCAGTATTTT. This codes for CASSQERLAGRTDTQYF.